The present TCR beta chain was sequenced within a study of blood T cell repertoires in COVID-19. Overall study context: From the United States, Italy and Spain came samples of acute and convalescent COVID-19.

CDR3 length equals 14 residues. Germline assignment: CDR1 SQVTM and CDR2 ANQGSEA. V dropped 6 bases and J dropped 10; count of bases not matched to a gene: 14. Authors' methods: The authors estimated nucleated cell counts from reference gene primer amplification. TCRdb keeps only in-frame clones here, not all; method: immunoSEQ multiplex PCR. V and J calls and clone size are given by that table; D and trimming were obtained from the DNA. The sample contains approximately 470,000 clones, approximately 85% of which appear only once. This TCR was recovered from a human donor in a cohort sampled during active COVID-19. The gene calls are TRBV29-1 and TRBJ1-5, with 8 bases fitting TRBD1. Sequencing used peripheral blood. CDR3 amino acids: CSVQEQGGLAPQHF. In DNA, the CDR3 is TGCAGCGTACAGGAACAGGGGGGACTCGCCCCCCAGCATTTT.